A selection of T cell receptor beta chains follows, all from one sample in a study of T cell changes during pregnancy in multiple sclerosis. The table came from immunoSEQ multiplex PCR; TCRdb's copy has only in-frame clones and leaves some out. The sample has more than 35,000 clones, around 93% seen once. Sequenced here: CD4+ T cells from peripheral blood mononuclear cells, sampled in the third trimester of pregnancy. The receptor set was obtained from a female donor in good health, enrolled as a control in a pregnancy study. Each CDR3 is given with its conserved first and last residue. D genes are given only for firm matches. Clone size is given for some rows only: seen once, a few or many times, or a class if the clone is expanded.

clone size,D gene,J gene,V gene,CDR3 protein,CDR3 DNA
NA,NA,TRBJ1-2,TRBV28,CASSREDRGYTF,TGTGCCAGCAGTCGGGAAGACCGCGGCTACACCTTC
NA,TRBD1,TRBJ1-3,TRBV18,CASSPDREGNTIYF,TGTGCCAGCTCACCGGACAGGGAGGGAAACACCATATATTTT
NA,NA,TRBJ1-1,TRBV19,CASRAWGDRTEAFF,TGTGCCAGTAGGGCATGGGGGGACCGCACTGAAGCTTTCTTT
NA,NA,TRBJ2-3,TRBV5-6,CASGGTDTQYF,TGTGCCAGCGGCGGGACGGATACGCAGTATTTT
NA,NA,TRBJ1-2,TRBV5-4,CASRMKGAGYGYTF,TGTGCCAGCAGGATGAAAGGGGCAGGCTATGGCTACACCTTC
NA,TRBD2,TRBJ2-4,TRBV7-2,CASSLVSGTAKNIQYF,TGTGCCAGCAGCTTAGTGAGCGGGACAGCCAAAAACATTCAGTACTTC
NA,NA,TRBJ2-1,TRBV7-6,CASSLAGGNNEQFF,TGTGCCAGCAGCTTAGCGGGAGGTAACAATGAGCAGTTCTTC
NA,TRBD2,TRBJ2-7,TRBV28,CASSGTTGVLYEQYF,TGTGCCAGCAGTGGGACTACGGGGGTACTCTACGAGCAGTACTTC
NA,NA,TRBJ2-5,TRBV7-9,CASRGFLRETQYF,TGTGCCAGCCGAGGGTTCCTGAGGGAGACCCAGTACTTC
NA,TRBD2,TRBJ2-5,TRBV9,CASSLLPGLQETQYF,TGTGCCAGCAGCTTACTCCCGGGACTACAAGAGACCCAGTACTTC
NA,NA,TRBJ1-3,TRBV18,CASSPAGIVSGNTIYF,TGTGCCAGCTCACCGGCAGGGATTGTTTCTGGAAACACCATATATTTT
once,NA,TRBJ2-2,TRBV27,CASRLELVGELFF,TGTGCCAGCAGGCTAGAATTAGTCGGGGAGCTGTTTTTT
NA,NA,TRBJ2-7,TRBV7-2,CASSPQRTVNEQYF,TGTGCCAGCAGCCCCCAAAGGACAGTCAACGAGCAGTACTTC
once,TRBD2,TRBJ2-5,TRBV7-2,CASSPTSAGAWETQYF,TGTGCCAGCAGCCCAACCTCAGCGGGAGCATGGGAGACCCAGTACTTC
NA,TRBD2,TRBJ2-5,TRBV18,CASSPTGGETQYF,TGTGCCAGCTCACCAACCGGGGGGGAGACCCAGTACTTC
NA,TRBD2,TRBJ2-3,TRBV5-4,CASSVAGSTDTQYF,TGTGCCAGCAGCGTAGCGGGGAGCACAGATACGCAGTATTTT
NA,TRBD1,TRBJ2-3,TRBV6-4,CASSHGQGGPDTQYF,TGTGCCAGCAGCCACGGACAGGGGGGGCCAGATACGCAGTATTTT
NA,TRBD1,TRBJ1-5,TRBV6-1,CASSEAPFDRGSQPQHF,TGTGCCAGCAGTGAAGCGCCTTTTGACAGGGGGAGTCAGCCCCAGCATTTT
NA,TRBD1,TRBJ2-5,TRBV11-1,CASSLDSGQGRETQYF,TGTGCCAGCAGCTTAGACTCTGGACAGGGGAGAGAGACCCAGTACTTC
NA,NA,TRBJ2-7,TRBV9,CASRGDSSYEQYF,TGTGCCAGCCGCGGGGACTCGAGCTACGAGCAGTACTTC
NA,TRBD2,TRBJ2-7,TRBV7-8,CASSFLAAAHEQYF,TGTGCCAGCAGCTTCCTAGCGGCTGCCCACGAGCAGTACTTC
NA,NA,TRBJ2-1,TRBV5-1,CASSEAGPYNEQFF,TGCGCCAGCTCAGAGGCAGGGCCCTACAATGAGCAGTTCTTC